One and the same sample provided the 25 T cell receptor beta chains below, sequenced in a study of radiotherapy plus CTLA-4 blockade in lung cancer. The protocol was immunoSEQ multiplex PCR, while the TCRdb copy is restricted to in-frame clones and leaves out a portion. The table has more than 55,000 clones, roughly four fifths seen once. The source was peripheral blood, collected from a patient treated with radiotherapy plus ipilimumab. The receptor source for this set is a human donor with non-small cell lung cancer who had a complete response to radiotherapy plus ipilimumab.

V usage is TRBV13 and J usage is TRBJ2-3, with a possible D match to TRBD1 (7 bases). Trimming removed 5 bases at V and 6 bases at J, with 18 bases between. The CDR3 sequence is 15 residues long. Germline assignment: CDR1 PRHDT and CDR2 FYEKMQ (reference sequence). CDR3 in amino acids: CASSQGGRSRDTQYF. CDR3 in DNA: TGTGCCAGCAGCCAGGGGGGCAGAAGCAGGGATACGCAGTATTTT.

This clone was seen many times. This rearrangement joins TRBV6-4 to TRBJ2-3; a weak D match, TRBD1 (5 bases). CDR3 length: 15 residues. Germline V gives CDR1 MRHNA, CDR2 SNTAGT. Trimming pared 0 bases from V and 0 bases from J, leaving 7 bases between. The CDR3 protein is CASSDSAGSTDTQYF. For the CDR3, the DNA is TGTGCCAGCAGTGACTCGGCAGGGAGCACAGATACGCAGTATTTT.

The chain joins TRBV28 to TRBJ1-1, with a possible D match to TRBD1 (5 bases). Trimming took 10 bases from V and 8 from J, leaving 14 bases between them. The length of the CDR3 is 11 residues. CDR1 is MDHEN, CDR2 SYDVKM, per germline. The chain's CDR3 is CAIDTGQEAFF. In DNA form, the CDR3 reads TGTGCCATCGACACAGGCCAGGAAGCTTTCTTT. The full variable domain, rest sourced from reference TRBV28 and TRBJ1-1, is DVKVTQSSRYLVKRTGEKVFLECVQDMDHENMFWYRQDPGLGLRLIYFSYDVKMKEKGDIPEGYSVSREKKERFSLILESASTNQTSMYLCAIDTGQEAFFGQGTRLTVV.

The CDR3 DNA reads as TGCGCCAGCAGCCAAGATCTATCAGGGGATTGGAATCAGCCCCAGCATTTT. The encoded protein is CASSQDLSGDWNQPQHF. The rearrangement joins TRBV4-3 to TRBJ1-5; TRBD1 is a possible D gene (6 bases). The CDR3 covers 17 residues. CDR1 is LGHNA, CDR2 YSLEER, per germline. V was trimmed by 0 bases and J by 4 bases, leaving 16 bases between them.

The chain joins TRBV7-9 to TRBJ1-2; 7 bases align to TRBD1. The ends lost 4 bases at V and 4 bases at J; junction bases unmatched: 6. Germline CDR1 and CDR2: SEHNR and FQNEAQ (reference sequence). The CDR3 runs 14 residues. The DNA of the CDR3 is TGTGCCAGCAGCTCCGAGGCAGGGGGCTATGGCTACACCTTC. It is translated as CASSSEAGGYGYTF.

This chain links TRBV5-1 with TRBJ2-7; D is perhaps TRBD2 (6 bases). The CDR3 runs to 13 residues. Trimming removed 1 base from V and 4 bases from J, with 9 bases in between. The germline CDR1 and CDR2 sequences are SGHRS and YFSETQ. In nucleotides, the CDR3 is TGCGCCAGCAGCTTGCCAGGGACTTACGAGCAGTACTTC. Translation: CASSLPGTYEQYF.

V is TRBV7-8 and J is TRBJ1-1; 10 bases are shared with TRBD1. With 4 bases clipped from V and 2 bases from J, the junction kept 4 bases outside the gene matches. This CDR3 has 15 amino acids. CDR1 and CDR2 from the germline V gene are SGHVS and FQNEAQ. The CDR3 reads CASSSGQGRNTEAFF. In DNA, the CDR3 is TGTGCCAGCAGCTCGGGACAGGGGAGAAACACTGAAGCTTTCTTT.

The chain's CDR3 is CASSPRTGAPQETQYF. The CDR3 region has the DNA TGTGCCAGCAGCCCACGGACAGGGGCCCCCCAAGAGACCCAGTACTTC. The chain carries TRBV7-2 and TRBJ2-5; 9 positions match TRBD1. CDR3 size: 16 residues. The germline V gene encodes CDR1 SGHTA and CDR2 FQGNSA. Losses at the gene ends were 5 bases for V and 1 base for J; bases not matched to a gene: 8.

The chain uses TRBV7-6 and TRBJ2-7; TRBD2 matches 11 bases. J was trimmed by 2 bases and V by 3 bases; bases with no gene match: 6. The CDR3 consists of 16 residues. The germline CDR1 and CDR2 sequences are SGHVS and FNYEAQ. This chain's CDR3 is CASSLPGTSGAYEQYF. For the CDR3, the DNA is TGTGCCAGCAGCTTGCCCGGGACTAGCGGTGCCTACGAGCAGTACTTC.

This clone has just a few counts. The chain joins TRBV7-2 to TRBJ1-3; D is unclear. V lost 7 bases and J 1 base, leaving 14 bases between the germline ends. In germline, CDR1 is SGHTA, CDR2 FQGNSA. The CDR3 is made up of 15 amino acids. The CDR3 here is CASTLTYSSGNTIYF. CDR3 coding DNA: TGTGCCAGCACCCTTACCTACAGTTCTGGAAACACCATATATTTT.

The V and J genes are TRBV4-2 and TRBJ2-3, with 9 bases aligning to TRBD1. CDR3 size: 16 residues. Trimming at V came to 3 bases and at J to 0 bases, leaving 4 bases not matched to a gene. CDR1 is LGHNA, CDR2 YNFKEQ, per germline. For the CDR3, the DNA is TGTGCCAGCAGCCAGGGACAGGGTTTAAGCACAGATACGCAGTATTTT. It yields the protein CASSQGQGLSTDTQYF.

The chain carries TRBV5-1 and TRBJ2-3; 10 bases are shared with TRBD1. V lost 5 bases to trimming and J lost 2 bases; unmatched junction nucleotides: 8. Germline V CDR1 and CDR2: SGHRS, YFSETQ. This CDR3 comprises 16 residues. CDR3 in amino acids: CASSPWDRGATDTQYF. The CDR3 DNA reads as TGCGCCAGCAGTCCCTGGGACAGGGGTGCCACAGATACGCAGTATTTT.

In this sample, this clone turned up once. The J gene is TRBJ2-7, the V gene TRBV11-2; maybe TRBD1 (5 bases). V lost 5 bases to trimming and J lost 3 bases, with 17 bases between them. The CDR3 covers 15 residues. From germline, CDR1 is SGHAT and CDR2 FQNNGV. CDR3 DNA sequence: TGTGCCAGCAGCCCAGACGGGTTAGGGGACTACGAGCAGTACTTC. Protein sequence: CASSPDGLGDYEQYF.

The genes are TRBV2 and TRBJ1-4, with TRBD1 matching over 8 bases. The junction had 6 bases not matched to a gene; V was cut back by 6 bases and J by 3 bases. Germline V gene sequence: CDR1 SNHLY, CDR2 FYNNEI. The CDR3 extends over 15 amino acids. Here the CDR3 DNA reads TGTGCCAGCAGCCTCGACAGGGGCCCTAATGAAAAACTGTTTTTT. Amino acid sequence: CASSLDRGPNEKLFF.

CDR3 protein: CASSLARYTEAFF. The CDR3 bases are TGTGCCAGCAGCTTAGCGCGGTACACTGAAGCTTTCTTT. V gene TRBV11-3 combines with J gene TRBJ1-1; D is unclear. V lost 1 base to trimming and J lost 3 bases, with 6 bases between them. The CDR3 is 13 residues long. CDR1 and CDR2 from the germline V gene are SGHNT and YENEEA.

The V call is TRBV30, the J call TRBJ2-3, with 7 bases lining up with TRBD2. The CDR3 has 16 residues. Trimming cost V 5 bases and J 2 bases; bases outside gene matches: 13. Looked up from germline, CDR1 is GTSNPN and CDR2 is SVGIG (reference sequence). In DNA, the CDR3 is TGTGCCTGGGGGCACAAGGCGGGAGTCGACACAGATACGCAGTATTTT. Its translation: CAWGHKAGVDTDTQYF.

This chain connects TRBV5-6 to TRBJ2-3, with 10 nucleotides matching TRBD1. Germline V gene sequence: CDR1 SGHDT, CDR2 YYEEEE. J was trimmed by 4 bases and V by 4 bases; bases with no gene match: 3. The CDR3 has 14 amino acids. CDR3 DNA sequence: TGTGCCAGCAGCCCAGGACAGGGGGCAGATACGCAGTATTTT. Translation: CASSPGQGADTQYF. Full variable domain (remainder filled in from reference TRBV5-6 and TRBJ2-3): DAGVTQSPTHLIKTRGQQVTLRCSPKSGHDTVSWYQQALGQGPQFIFQYYEEEERQRGNFPDRFSGHQFPNYSSELNVNALLLGDSALYLCASSPGQGADTQYFGPGTRLTVL.

The chain has TRBV30 and TRBJ2-3; TRBD1 agrees at 7 bases. CDR1 GTSNPN and CDR2 SVGIG come from the germline V gene (reference sequence). With 3 bases clipped from V and 0 bases from J, the junction kept 3 bases outside the gene matches. The CDR3 has 14 amino acids. The CDR3 spells CAWRRGRSTDTQYF. For the CDR3, the DNA is TGTGCCTGGAGAAGGGGGCGGAGCACAGATACGCAGTATTTT.

The V and J genes are TRBV27 and TRBJ2-1; 7 bases are a match to TRBD1. The CDR3 covers 13 residues. Germline CDR1 MNHEY, CDR2 SMNVEV (reference sequence). Losses at the gene ends were 8 bases for V and 6 bases for J; bases not matched to a gene: 7. DNA of the CDR3: TGTGCCAGCCGCGGACAGGACGTCAATGAGCAGTTCTTC. Amino acid sequence: CASRGQDVNEQFF.

This clone occurred many times. The chain is built from TRBV9 and TRBJ1-3; tentatively, D is TRBD1 (6 bases). Trimming removed 0 bases at V and 3 bases at J, with 7 bases between. The CDR3 length is 14 residues. Germline V gene data show CDR1 as SGDLS and CDR2 as YYNGEE. The CDR3 DNA sequence: TGTGCCAGCAGCGTAGGAGGGGGTGGAAACACCATATATTTT. Its translation is CASSVGGGGNTIYF.

The rearrangement links TRBV5-1 to TRBJ2-3; 10 nucleotides line up with TRBD1. CDR1 and CDR2 from the germline V gene are SGHRS and YFSETQ. The CDR3 is made up of 16 amino acids. The trim removed 4 bases at V and 2 bases at J, leaving 7 bases unmatched. Written as DNA, the CDR3 is TGCGCCAGCAGCCCCGGACAGGGGGACTTCACAGATACGCAGTATTTT. Its protein product is CASSPGQGDFTDTQYF. The complete variable domain, with remaining parts taken from reference TRBV5-1 and TRBJ2-3, reads KAGVTQTPRYLIKTRGQQVTLSCSPISGHRSVSWYQQTPGQGLQFLFEYFSETQRNKGNFPGRFSGRQFSNSRSEMNVSTLELGDSALYLCASSPGQGDFTDTQYFGPGTRLTVL.

V and J are TRBV9 and TRBJ2-1; TRBD1 matches 8 bases. V lost 3 bases, J lost 8 bases, and 22 bases stayed unmatched. CDR1 and CDR2 (germline): SGDLS, YYNGEE. The CDR3 is made up of 19 amino acids. The DNA of the CDR3 is TGTGCCAGCAGCGCGAGCAGGGGGCGCGTAAATTTGAAGGGCGATGAGCAGTTCTTC. Its protein is CASSASRGRVNLKGDEQFF.

The chain has TRBV11-2 and TRBJ2-2; tentative D call: TRBD2 (7 bases). From germline, CDR1 is SGHAT and CDR2 FQNNGV. Trimming removed 5 bases from V and 5 bases from J, with 24 bases in between. The CDR3 is 18 residues long. CDR3 sequence (DNA): TGTGCCAGCAGCCCCCACCTCTCGGGGGGCAGGGGTACCGGGGAGCTGTTTTTT. Translation: CASSPHLSGGRGTGELFF.

The chain joins TRBV10-2 to TRBJ1-5; D possibly corresponds to TRBD1 (5 bases). Germline V gene sequence: CDR1 WSHSY, CDR2 SAAADI. CDR3 length equals 15 residues. V lost 4 bases and J 5 bases, leaving 15 bases between the germline ends. The CDR3 reads CASSVRPGGDQPQHF. In nucleotides, the CDR3 is TGCGCCAGCAGTGTAAGACCCGGGGGGGATCAGCCCCAGCATTTT.

The chain links TRBV7-2 to TRBJ2-1, with D possibly TRBD2 on 5 matching bases. The CDR3 contains 15 residues. Germline lookup yields CDR1 SGHTA and CDR2 FQGNSA. The V and J ends lost 2 bases and 10 bases respectively, with 18 bases between them. Here the CDR3 DNA reads TGTGCCAGCAGCTTAACCGACTTTGCGCGGGCCGAGCAGTTCTTC. Translating it yields CASSLTDFARAEQFF.